This T cell receptor beta chain was observed in a study of cytomegalovirus exposure and HLA in healthy donors. Overall study results and limits: In the analysis, some V segments, TRBV6-2 and TRBV6-3 included, were excluded as indistinguishable. The authors later found most CMV-associated TCR beta chains appeared HLA-restricted.

V lost 7 bases to trimming and J lost 5 bases, with 11 bases between them. The CDR3 loop spans 13 amino acids. The germline gives CDR1 MNHNS, CDR2 SASEGT. Regarding this clone: What it recognizes is unknown.

Primers: 60 Vbeta forward and 13 Jbeta reverse. Clones were read by immunoSEQ multiplex PCR, and TCRdb kept only the in-frame ones, dropping some. Among around 150,000 clones, 65% to 90% were seen once, and the ten largest hold about 2%. The sequenced material came from PBMCs. The V gene is TRBV6-1, the J gene TRBJ2-2; D uncertain. The TCR sequence derives from a woman between 18 and 29 years old in good health and CMV-seronegative. The CDR3 protein is CASKVFETGELFF. The CDR3 region has the DNA TGTGCCAGCAAAGTCTTTGAGACCGGGGAGCTGTTTTTT.